This T cell receptor beta chain was recovered during a study of shared clonotypes between healthy human individuals. This clone was detected ten times or more. Its matching antigen is unknown. General observations from the study: Only blood was sampled, and tissue TCR repertoires likely differ from blood ones.

The CDR3 loop spans 17 amino acids. Germline V gives CDR1 MGHRA, CDR2 YSYEKL. The V and J ends lost 4 bases and 4 bases, in that order; junction bases with no gene match: 13. Sorted-subset replicate PCRs used roughly 180 ng DNA, about 30,000 T cell genomes. TCRdb's table, derived via immunoSEQ multiplex PCR, lists solely in-frame clones and lacks some. The table has under 1,100,000 clones, about four fifths seen once. The chain carries TRBV4-1 and TRBJ2-7; 10 positions agree with TRBD2. Sequencing was performed on memory CD4+ T cells from PBMCs. Subset noted: CD45RA-negative fraction. This TCR came from a man between 18 and 29 years old in good health. Some clones in this sample may be carry-over from other donors' samples. The CDR3 here is CASSPTTGLADFYEQYF. The CDR3 region has the DNA TGCGCCAGCAGCCCTACGACAGGACTAGCGGACTTTTACGAGCAGTACTTC.